This T cell receptor (beta chain) is drawn from a study of beta chain features in type 1 diabetes. J was trimmed by 0 bases and V by 10 bases; bases with no gene match: 3. The CDR3 has 14 amino acids. The germline V gene encodes CDR1 ENHRY and CDR2 SYGVKD. This clone was counted a few times. Reverse transcribing all isolated RNA meant expressed TCRB transcripts were sequenced. Libraries were prepared by immunoSEQ multiplex PCR; TCRdb keeps only in-frame clonotypes and omits some of them. The table includes 900,000 or so clones, about a sixth detected once. Sample: naive CD4+ T cells from blood. This clonotype originated in a woman younger than 30 in good health. The J gene is TRBJ2-1, the V gene TRBV10-3, with 10 bases that match TRBD1. Here the CDR3 reads CATRTGGSYNEQFF. The CDR3 DNA follows: TGTGCCACTAGGACAGGGGGCTCCTACAATGAGCAGTTCTTC.